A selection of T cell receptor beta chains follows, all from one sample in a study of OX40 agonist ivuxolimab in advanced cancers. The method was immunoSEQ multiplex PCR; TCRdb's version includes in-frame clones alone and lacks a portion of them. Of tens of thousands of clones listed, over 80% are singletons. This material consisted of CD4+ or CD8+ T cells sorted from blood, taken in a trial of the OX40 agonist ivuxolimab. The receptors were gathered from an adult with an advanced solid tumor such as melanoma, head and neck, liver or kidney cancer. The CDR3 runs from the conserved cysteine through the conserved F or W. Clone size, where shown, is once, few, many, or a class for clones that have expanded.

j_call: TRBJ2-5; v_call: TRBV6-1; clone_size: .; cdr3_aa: CASSVEARETQYF
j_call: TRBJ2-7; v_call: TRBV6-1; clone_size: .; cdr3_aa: CASSEGNPYEQYF
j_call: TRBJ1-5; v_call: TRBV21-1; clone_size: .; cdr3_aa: CASSMDRSRRQPQHF
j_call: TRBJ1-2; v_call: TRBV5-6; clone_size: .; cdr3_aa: CASSLGPPQRPYGYTF
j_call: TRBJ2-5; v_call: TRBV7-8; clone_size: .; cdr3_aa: CASSSPGLKETQYF
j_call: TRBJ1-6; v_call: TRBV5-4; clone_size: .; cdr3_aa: CASSLAGTFSTSYNSPLHF
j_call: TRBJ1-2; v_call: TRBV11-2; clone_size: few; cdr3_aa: CASSPMTVPDGYTF
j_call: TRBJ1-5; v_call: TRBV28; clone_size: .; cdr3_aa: CASSSGWGLLQPQHF
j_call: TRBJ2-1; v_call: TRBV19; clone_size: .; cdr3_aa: CASSMKGPYNEQFF
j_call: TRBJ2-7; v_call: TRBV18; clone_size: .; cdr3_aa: CASVSGSSYEQYF
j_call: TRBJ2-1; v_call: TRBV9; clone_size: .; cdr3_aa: CASSVGLGTSGRHNEQFF
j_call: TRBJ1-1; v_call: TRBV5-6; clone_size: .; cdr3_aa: CASSFVRGTEAFF
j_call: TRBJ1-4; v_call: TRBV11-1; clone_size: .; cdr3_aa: CASSPMRGRHEKLFF
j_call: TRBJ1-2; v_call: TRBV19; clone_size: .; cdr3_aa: CASRPRDSGGRGYTF
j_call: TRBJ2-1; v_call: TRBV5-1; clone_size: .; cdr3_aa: CASSLGGTSSYNEQFF
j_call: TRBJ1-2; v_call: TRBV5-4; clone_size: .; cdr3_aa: CASSFLGSYGYTF
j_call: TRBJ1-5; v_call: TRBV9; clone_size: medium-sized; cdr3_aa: CASSARPGLPQHF
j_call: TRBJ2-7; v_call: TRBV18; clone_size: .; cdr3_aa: CASSQPQGGWGEQYF
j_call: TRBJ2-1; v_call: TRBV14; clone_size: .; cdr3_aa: CASSQRDLYNEQFF
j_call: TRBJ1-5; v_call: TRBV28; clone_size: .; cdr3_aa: CASGNTVEPQHF
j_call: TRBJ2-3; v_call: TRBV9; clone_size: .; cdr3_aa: CASSVRDGGTDTQYF
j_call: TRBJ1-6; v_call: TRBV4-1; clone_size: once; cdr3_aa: CASSQDSNRADSPLHF
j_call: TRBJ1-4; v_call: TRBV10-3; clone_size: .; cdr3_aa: CAISDGGGEKLFF
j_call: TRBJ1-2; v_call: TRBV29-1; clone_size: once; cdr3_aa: CNLPVGWGYTF
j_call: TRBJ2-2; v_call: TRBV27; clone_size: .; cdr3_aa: CASSSLGKREPGELFF
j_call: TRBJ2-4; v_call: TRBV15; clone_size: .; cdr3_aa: CALSPPGSNIQYF
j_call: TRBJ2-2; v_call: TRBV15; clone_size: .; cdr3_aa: CATSRDKTGELFF
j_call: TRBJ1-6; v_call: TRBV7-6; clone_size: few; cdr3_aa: CASSLAGGDSPLHF
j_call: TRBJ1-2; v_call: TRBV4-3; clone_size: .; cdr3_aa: CASSRTGGSNYGYTF
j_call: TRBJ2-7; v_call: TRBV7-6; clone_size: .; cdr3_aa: CASSLVAEASYEQYF
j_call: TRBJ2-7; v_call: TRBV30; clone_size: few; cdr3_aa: CAWGERTLALEQYF
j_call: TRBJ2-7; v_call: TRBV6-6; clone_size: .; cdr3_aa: CASTPTGGHEQYF
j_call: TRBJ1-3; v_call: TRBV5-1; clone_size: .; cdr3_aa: CASSRVGGLSGNTIYF
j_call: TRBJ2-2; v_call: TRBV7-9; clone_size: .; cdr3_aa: CASSLETGNTGELFF
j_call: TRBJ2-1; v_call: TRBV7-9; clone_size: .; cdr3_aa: CASSLGGYRAQRYNEQFF
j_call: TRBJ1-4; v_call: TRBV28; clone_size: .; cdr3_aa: CASSPGSFSGKLFF
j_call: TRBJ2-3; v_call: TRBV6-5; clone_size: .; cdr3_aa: CASSTTDTQYF
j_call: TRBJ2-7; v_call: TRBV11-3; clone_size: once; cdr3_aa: CASSFGTSGSYEQYF
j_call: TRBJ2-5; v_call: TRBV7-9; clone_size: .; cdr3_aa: CASSPGTKETQYF
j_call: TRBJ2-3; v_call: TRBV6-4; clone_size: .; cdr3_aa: CASSASSSTDTQYF
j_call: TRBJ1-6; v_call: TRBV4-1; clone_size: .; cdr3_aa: CASSQEGQGANSPLHF
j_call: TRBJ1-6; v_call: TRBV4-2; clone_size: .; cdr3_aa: CASSQVQLNNSPLHF
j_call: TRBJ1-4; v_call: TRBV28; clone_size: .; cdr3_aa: CASSFFGTSNEKLFF
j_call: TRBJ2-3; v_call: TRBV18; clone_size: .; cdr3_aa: CASSPPGLAGVDTQYF